The next 29 T cell receptor beta chains were all read from a single sample in a study. From the RT-PCR reads, TCRdb called clonotypes with MiXCR, one entry per CDR3 protein. The sample holds hundreds of thousands of distinct CDR3 sequences, 14% seen once. Sequencing was performed on memory CD4+ T cells from blood. The receptor source for this set is a female donor in good health, serving as a healthy control.

This clonotype was picked up many times. The chain couples TRBV12-3 or TRBV12-4 to TRBJ2-7; no definite D call. V was trimmed by 3 bases and J by 5 bases, leaving 8 bases between them. This CDR3 contains 12 residues. The CDR3 nucleotides are TGTGCCAGCAGTTTTTTTGGGGACGAGCAGTACTTC. Translating it yields CASSFFGDEQYF.

Remarks on this clonotype: A much larger clone is a single base away; this may be a read error. V is TRBV20-1 and J is TRBJ2-1; TRBD2 agrees at 7 bases. Germline lookup yields CDR1 DFQATT and CDR2 SNEGSKA (reference sequence). Trimming took 3 bases from V and 0 from J; bases not matched to a gene: 2. This CDR3 comprises 14 residues. CDR3 residues: CSARRGSSYNEQFF. CDR3 DNA sequence: TGCAGTGCTAGGCGCGGGAGCTCCTACAATGAGCAGTTCTTC.

The chain is built from TRBV28 and TRBJ1-5; D is possibly TRBD1 (5 bases). Per germline, CDR1 MDHEN and CDR2 SYDVKM. This CDR3 contains 14 residues. With 7 bases removed from V and 2 bases from J, the gap between germline ends came to 12 bases. The CDR3 bases are TGTGCCAGCACCCCCGTACAGGGCAATCAGCCCCAGCATTTT. It yields the protein CASTPVQGNQPQHF.

This clonotype was detected a few times. J is TRBJ2-7 and V is TRBV10-3, with D uncertain. This CDR3 has 15 residues. The V gene's germline CDR1 is ENHRY and CDR2 SYGVKD. With 2 bases removed from V and 2 bases from J, the gap between germline ends came to 13 bases. CDR3 DNA sequence: TGTGCCATCAGTGAGGCCCAGGTGGCAGCCTACGAGCAGTACTTC. Protein sequence: CAISEAQVAAYEQYF.

The V gene is TRBV5-4, the J gene TRBJ2-2; D remains unclear. Looked up from germline, CDR1 is SGHNT and CDR2 is YYREEE (reference sequence). Trimming left V 0 bases short and J 5 bases short, with 11 bases between. The CDR3 loop spans 15 amino acids. The CDR3, as DNA: TGTGCCAGCAGCTTGGGACAAAAACGGACCGGGGAGCTGTTTTTT. Encoded protein: CASSLGQKRTGELFF.

This chain uses TRBV7-8 with TRBJ1-1; no reliable D call. Between the trimmed V and J ends, which lost 2 bases and 4 bases, there was a span of 17 bases. Germline assignment: CDR1 SGHVS and CDR2 FQNEAQ. The CDR3 spans 16 residues. The DNA of the CDR3 is TGTGCCAGCAGCTTACTTAGACCGGGCGCGGGCACTGAAGCTTTCTTT. It codes for CASSLLRPGAGTEAFF.

This chain joins TRBV24-1 and TRBJ2-3, with 7 bases aligning to TRBD1. Germline CDR1 is KGHDR and CDR2 is SFDVKD. The J segment lost 2 bases and the V segment lost 3 bases, leaving 10 bases of the junction unmatched. The CDR3 totals 17 residues. The CDR3 loop is CATSDRGVRGHTDTQYF. The CDR3 region has the DNA TGTGCCACCAGTGATCGAGGGGTGAGGGGGCACACAGATACGCAGTATTTT.

J is TRBJ2-3 and V is TRBV27; 8 positions agree with TRBD1. This CDR3 has 13 residues. Trimming cost V 8 bases and J 7 bases; bases outside gene matches: 8. CDR1 and CDR2 (germline): MNHEY, SMNVEV (reference sequence). CDR3 nucleotide sequence: TGTGCCAGCTGGACAGGGCCCTCGCATACGCAGTATTTT. This translates into CASWTGPSHTQYF.

This clonotype was observed a few times. The CDR3 region has the DNA TGTGCCAGCAGCTTCTTATTGGGGGGGTTTGGCACCGGGGAGCTGTTTTTT. It specifies CASSFLLGGFGTGELFF. The chain employs TRBV7-2 and TRBJ2-2, with 7 bases aligning to TRBD2. CDR1 and CDR2 (germline): SGHTA, FQGNSA. The CDR3 sequence is 17 residues long. The ends lost 3 bases at V and 4 bases at J; junction bases unmatched: 11.

In its sample, this clonotype was seen a few times. A read error is possible here, since a much larger clone lies one base away. The V call is TRBV28, the J call TRBJ2-5, with D possibly TRBD1 on 6 matching bases. The CDR3 contains 11 residues. Germline V gene sequence: CDR1 MDHEN, CDR2 SYDVKM. V was shortened by 7 bases and J by 4 bases, with 7 bases between the two germline ends. This CDR3 reads CASIGGETQYF. In DNA form, the CDR3 reads TGTGCCAGCATAGGGGGAGAGACCCAGTACTTC. Full variable domain (remainder filled in from reference TRBV28 and TRBJ2-5): DVKVTQSSRYLVKRTGEKVFLECVQDMDHENMFWYRQDPGLGLRLIYFSYDVKMKEKGDIPEGYSVSREKKERFSLILESASTNQTSMYLCASIGGETQYFGPGTRLLVL.

V is TRBV7-2 and J is TRBJ1-2; D gene uncertain. Germline CDR1 SGHTA, CDR2 FQGNSA. Trimming removed 10 bases from V and 0 bases from J, with 18 bases in between. The CDR3 runs to 15 residues. CDR3 nucleotides: TGTGCCACCAGTCGGTCTCGGGGAGCTAACTATGGCTACACCTTC. Translated: CATSRSRGANYGYTF. Drawing the rest from reference TRBV7-2 and TRBJ1-2, the complete variable domain is GAGVSQSPSNKVTEKGKDVELRCDPISGHTALYWYRQSLGQGLEFLIYFQGNSAPDKSGLPSDRFSAERTGGSVSTLTIQRTQQEDSAVYLCATSRSRGANYGYTFGSGTRLTVV.

This clonotype was detected many times. This rearrangement joins TRBV10-3 to TRBJ2-1; 7 nucleotides line up with TRBD2. From germline, CDR1 is ENHRY and CDR2 SYGVKD. This CDR3 has 13 residues. V lost 10 bases and J lost 8; bases outside the gene matches: 11. The CDR3 region has the DNA TGTGCCACGGGAGGACTACCCGCAGATGAGCAGTTCTTC. It specifies CATGGLPADEQFF.

This rearrangement joins TRBV7-3 to TRBJ1-1; D might be TRBD1 (5 bases). V lost 1 base and J lost 3, with 9 bases in between. CDR1 and CDR2 from the germline V gene are SGHTA and FQGTGA. CDR3 length: 14 residues. The CDR3 loop reads CASSLNGGYTEAFF. The DNA of the CDR3 is TGTGCCAGCAGCTTAAATGGGGGTTACACTGAAGCTTTCTTT.

This clonotype was picked up many times. V and J are TRBV20-1 and TRBJ2-5; 10 nucleotides agree with TRBD2. Germline V gene data show CDR1 as DFQATT and CDR2 as SNEGSKA (reference sequence). The CDR3 spans 15 residues. After removal of 3 bases from V and 5 bases from J, the junction contained 9 bases not matched to a gene. This CDR3 is CSASKTSGMGETQYF. The CDR3 bases are TGCAGTGCTAGTAAAACTAGCGGGATGGGGGAGACCCAGTACTTC.

This clonotype has just a few counts. The J gene is TRBJ1-4, the V gene TRBV5-1; D not certain. V was shortened by 3 bases and J by 8 bases, with 20 bases between the two germline ends. This CDR3 contains 16 residues. Germline V gene lookup returns CDR1 SGHRS and CDR2 YFSETQ. The CDR3 coding sequence is TGCGCCAGCAGCTCCGGGCCCGAGGGCCAGAGCGAAAAACTGTTTTTT. Translated: CASSSGPEGQSEKLFF.

The chain has TRBV20-1 and TRBJ2-2; TRBD2 matches at 14 bases. The CDR3 consists of 17 residues. CDR1 is DFQATT and CDR2 is SNEGSKA in the germline V gene (reference sequence). Trimming cost V 3 bases and J 4 bases; bases outside gene matches: 7. The CDR3 here is CSARRTGTSGSTGELFF. As DNA, the CDR3 is TGCAGTGCTAGGCGGACCGGGACTAGCGGGAGCACCGGGGAGCTGTTTTTT.

The chain recombines TRBV5-6 with TRBJ2-5; D unresolved. V lost 2 bases, J lost 5 bases, and 10 bases lay in between. The CDR3 is 13 amino acids. Germline CDR1 reads SGHDT; CDR2 reads YYEEEE. The DNA for the CDR3 is TGTGCCAGCAGCTTCTTCCTTGGGGAGACCCAGTACTTC. Its translation: CASSFFLGETQYF.

The chain recombines TRBV5-1 with TRBJ2-6; no clear D. V shed 0 bases and J shed 0 bases, with 13 bases lying between them. The CDR3 is 18 amino acids. From germline, CDR1 is SGHRS and CDR2 YFSETQ. CDR3: CASSLGPGLSSGANVLTF. CDR3 DNA sequence: TGCGCCAGCAGCTTGGGACCGGGCTTGAGCTCTGGGGCCAACGTCCTGACTTTC.

This clonotype was found many times. The rearrangement uses TRBV7-2 and TRBJ2-7; no definite D call. The CDR3 extends over 16 amino acids. CDR1 SGHTA and CDR2 FQGNSA come from the germline V gene. Trimming shortened V by 1 base and J by 0 bases, and 13 bases separated the two germline ends. The CDR3: CASSLDGDPSSYEQYF. CDR3 DNA sequence: TGTGCCAGCAGCTTAGATGGAGACCCCAGCTCCTACGAGCAGTACTTC.

The table lists this clonotype with a few counts. This chain uses TRBV6-2 or TRBV6-3 with TRBJ1-5; 9 positions agree with TRBD1. With 6 bases clipped from V and 6 bases from J, the junction kept 9 bases outside the gene matches. CDR1 is MNHEY and CDR2 is SVGEGT in the germline V gene. The CDR3 is 15 amino acids. CDR3 sequence: CASRSQGASTQPQHF. The CDR3 bases are TGTGCCAGCAGGTCACAGGGGGCTTCCACTCAGCCCCAGCATTTT.

In the case of this clonotype: At one end, the junction sequence differs from germline, possibly due to a read error. CDR3 residues: CSPSGGVTDTQYF. In DNA form, the CDR3 reads TGCAGTCCTAGCGGGGGGGTGACAGATACGCAGTATTTT. The J gene is TRBJ2-3, the V gene TRBV20-1, with 12 bases matching TRBD2. The CDR3 loop spans 13 amino acids. Germline lookup yields CDR1 DFQATT and CDR2 SNEGSKA (reference sequence).

This clonotype was found many times. The V and J genes are TRBV12-3 or TRBV12-4 and TRBJ1-3; D remains ambiguous. The V end was cut by 3 bases, the J end by 0 bases, with 6 bases between. The CDR3 spans 14 residues. The CDR3 DNA reads TGTGCCAGCAGTTTGACGAGCTCTGGAAACACCATATATTTT. Protein product: CASSLTSSGNTIYF.

The chain uses TRBV4-1 and TRBJ1-5, with 7 nucleotides matching TRBD1. The CDR3 is 15 residues long. V was pared by 1 base and J by 4 bases, with 4 bases of the junction left unmatched. Per germline, CDR1 MGHRA and CDR2 YSYEKL. The CDR3 DNA is TGCGCCAGCAGCCAAGCAGGGGGACCAAATCAGCCCCAGCATTTT. It encodes CASSQAGGPNQPQHF.

The V gene is TRBV6-4, the J gene TRBJ2-1; D tentatively fits TRBD1 or TRBD2 (5 bases each). Germline V gene data show CDR1 as MRHNA and CDR2 as SNTAGT. V was cut by 4 bases and J by 9 bases, with 22 bases left in between. The CDR3 is 16 residues long. CDR3 coding DNA: TGTGCCAGCAGTGCTAGTTCGGGGCCCCTAATGGGTGAGCAGTTCTTC. Protein product: CASSASSGPLMGEQFF.

The chain uses TRBV27 and TRBJ1-2, with 11 nucleotides matching TRBD1. The germline V gene has CDR1 MNHEY and CDR2 SMNVEV (reference sequence). With 3 bases clipped from V and 1 base from J, the junction kept 1 base outside the gene matches. The CDR3 totals 15 residues. The chain's CDR3 is CASSFGTGGNYGYTF. CDR3 sequence (DNA): TGTGCCAGCAGTTTCGGGACAGGGGGTAACTATGGCTACACCTTC.

The V and J genes are TRBV5-1 and TRBJ2-2; D not resolved. Germline V CDR1 and CDR2: SGHRS, YFSETQ. The CDR3 is 15 residues long. Trimming left V 1 base short and J 6 bases short, with 13 bases between. CDR3 DNA: TGCGCCAGCAGCTTGAGGGCTAGTATCTCCGGGGAGCTGTTTTTT. This sequence encodes CASSLRASISGELFF.

The table lists this clonotype with many counts. The chain has TRBV9 and TRBJ2-7, with 10 bases aligning to TRBD2. Germline CDR1 reads SGDLS; CDR2 reads YYNGEE. V shed 3 bases and J 5 bases; nucleotides not matched to a gene: 8. The CDR3 has 15 residues. In DNA, the CDR3 is TGTGCCAGCAGCGCAAACGCCGGGACTAGCGACGAGCAGTACTTC. Residues: CASSANAGTSDEQYF.

The gene calls are TRBV20-1 and TRBJ1-1; D is possibly TRBD1 (6 bases). The CDR3 contains 13 residues. V gave up 6 bases and J gave up 0 bases, with 11 bases separating them. Per the germline V gene, CDR1 is DFQATT and CDR2 is SNEGSKA (reference sequence). The CDR3 spells CSALDRLNTEAFF. CDR3 bases: TGCAGTGCCCTCGACAGGTTGAACACTGAAGCTTTCTTT.

This clonotype has ten or more counts. The rearrangement uses TRBV12-3 or TRBV12-4 and TRBJ1-5; unclear D gene. V shed 3 bases and J shed 12 bases, with 21 bases lying between them. The CDR3 loop spans 15 amino acids. Here the CDR3 DNA reads TGTGCCAGCAGTTTGTCAAGTTCACTGGGCAGTCTCCAGCATTTT. This codes for CASSLSSSLGSLQHF.